This TCR beta chain emerged from a study of blood T cells in healthy people across ages. Study in general: Template switching picked up about one barcoded beta molecule for each two T cells.

A second PCR, run for roughly 7 to 12 cycles, used a sample-barcoded 5' primer plus a J-beta primer mix. Via MiXCR, TCRdb re-called the 5' RACE reads, giving one row per CDR3 protein. Here the sample spans about 840,000 distinct CDR3 sequences, approximately 32% being singletons. Germline lookup yields CDR1 SGHRS and CDR2 YFSETQ. This CDR3 has 13 amino acids. Trimming pared 4 bases from V and 2 bases from J, leaving 9 bases between. A few counts support this clonotype. The target antigen is unknown. Study-wide points: As age increased, TCR beta diversity per million T cells fell in a roughly linear fashion.

This sample was also put to use in a study of T cells of mothers and their children. This second report adds: The study recruited a few healthy Caucasian mothers and their six children as donors. Each child contributed 2.5 million to 3.5 million TCR beta CDR3 reads, while each mother contributed over 8 million.

The chain is built from TRBV5-1 and TRBJ1-2; D remains unclear. The sample consisted of blood. The sequence was obtained from a woman between 40 and 50 years old in good health. DNA of the CDR3: TGCGCCAGCAGCGAAGCAGCCAACTATGGCTACACCTTC. It specifies CASSEAANYGYTF.